This T cell receptor beta chain was recorded in a study of blood T cell repertoires in COVID-19. The assay was immunoSEQ multiplex PCR, and TCRdb's table has in-frame clones only and misses some. The table has roughly 150,000 clones, 82% seen once. Germline V CDR1 and CDR2: SNHLY, FYNNEI. CDR3 length equals 11 residues. Trimming pared 5 bases from V and 10 bases from J, leaving 6 bases between. The table lists this clone with a few counts. Specimen: peripheral blood. The origin of this receptor is a woman at least 80 years old with acute or convalescent COVID-19. The chain links TRBV2 to TRBJ1-6; no clear D gene. The CDR3 sequence is CASSMRSPLHF. Here the CDR3 DNA reads TGTGCCAGCAGTATGAGGTCACCCCTCCACTTT.